A selection of T cell receptor beta chains follows, all from one sample in a study of blood T cell repertoires in COVID-19. TCRdb's copy holds only in-frame clones and misses some; the assay was immunoSEQ multiplex PCR. The repertoire has some 200,000 clones, over 75% of them found once; the top ten carry more than 5.5%. The source material was peripheral blood. The source of these receptors is a man older than 75 with acute or convalescent COVID-19. CDR3s include the opening cysteine and the closing phenylalanine or tryptophan. The D gene is left open where the match is weak. Some rows have no size entry. The others give once, few or many, or a class for an expanded clone.

clone size	J gene	V gene	D gene	CDR3 protein	CDR3 DNA
NA	TRBJ2-1	TRBV18	TRBD1	CASSGPRDRVPNEQFF	TGTGCCAGCTCGGGCCCTAGAGACAGGGTGCCCAATGAGCAGTTCTTC
NA	TRBJ2-2	TRBV6-5	TRBD1	CASRTTGGVTGELFF	TGTGCCAGCAGAACAACAGGGGGAGTCACCGGGGAGCTGTTTTTT
NA	TRBJ2-1	TRBV19	NA	CASANLRGEQFF	TGTGCCAGTGCTAATCTTCGGGGTGAGCAGTTCTTC
NA	TRBJ2-2	TRBV7-9	NA	CASSLLATQGGELFF	TGTGCCAGCAGCTTACTCGCTACCCAGGGCGGGGAGCTGTTTTTT
once	TRBJ1-2	TRBV7-2	NA	CASSFGINYGYTF	TGTGCCAGCAGCTTCGGGATTAACTATGGCTACACCTTC
few	TRBJ2-7	TRBV10-1	TRBD2	CASSLRSGDGFYEQYF	TGCGCCAGCAGTCTCCGAAGCGGGGACGGATTCTACGAGCAGTACTTC
NA	TRBJ2-5	TRBV7-2	TRBD2	CASSFDRWEGRETQYF	TGTGCCAGCAGCTTTGATAGGTGGGAGGGCCGCGAGACCCAGTACTTC
NA	TRBJ2-1	TRBV29-1	NA	CSGQQGYNEQFF	TGCAGCGGCCAACAGGGTTACAATGAGCAGTTCTTC
NA	TRBJ2-1	TRBV7-9	NA	CASSFSESSYNEQFF	TGTGCCAGCAGCTTCTCTGAGAGCTCCTACAATGAGCAGTTCTTC
few	TRBJ2-7	TRBV27	TRBD1	CASSLRDRALHEQYF	TGTGCCAGCAGTTTACGGGACAGGGCGTTGCACGAGCAGTACTTC
NA	TRBJ2-5	TRBV6-5	NA	CASSSGKETQYF	TGTGCCAGCAGTTCGGGGAAAGAGACCCAGTACTTC
NA	TRBJ2-5	TRBV2	NA	CASGARVTGMETQYF	TGTGCCAGCGGGGCTAGGGTGACGGGTATGGAGACCCAGTACTTC
NA	TRBJ2-2	TRBV18	TRBD1	CASSPPGQGTGELFF	TGTGCCAGCTCACCTCCGGGACAGGGCACCGGGGAGCTGTTTTTT
NA	TRBJ2-2	TRBV14	TRBD2	CASSQEDGLPGLAGTGELFF	TGTGCCAGCAGCCAAGAAGACGGGCTACCGGGACTAGCGGGAACCGGGGAGCTGTTTTTT
NA	TRBJ1-4	TRBV3-1/TRBV3-2	TRBD1	CASSPRQGNEKLFF	TGTGCCAGCAGCCCTCGACAGGGAAATGAAAAACTGTTTTTT
NA	TRBJ2-3	TRBV5-4	NA	CASSFGGYDPDTQYF	TGTGCCAGCAGCTTTGGAGGGTATGATCCAGATACGCAGTATTTT
few	TRBJ1-1	TRBV30	NA	CAWSKGTNTEAFF	TGTGCCTGGAGTAAAGGGACAAACACTGAAGCTTTCTTT
NA	TRBJ1-1	TRBV28	NA	CASSVRDTEAFF	TGTGCCAGCAGTGTGCGGGACACTGAAGCTTTCTTT
NA	TRBJ1-1	TRBV7-2	NA	CASSEQGNTEAFF	TGTGCCAGCAGCGAACAGGGGAACACTGAAGCTTTCTTT
once	TRBJ2-1	TRBV14	TRBD2	CASSQDLAGGYNEQFF	TGTGCCAGCAGCCAAGATTTAGCGGGAGGGTACAATGAGCAGTTCTTC
NA	TRBJ1-1	TRBV19	NA	CASSTGRAGGAFF	TGTGCCAGTAGTACGGGACGGGCCGGGGGAGCTTTCTTT
NA	TRBJ2-5	TRBV12-3/TRBV12-4	NA	CASSLRETQYF	TGTGCCAGCAGTTTGCGAGAGACCCAGTACTTC
NA	TRBJ2-1	TRBV30	TRBD1	CACHMDRADNEQFF	TGTGCCTGCCATATGGACAGGGCCGATAATGAGCAGTTCTTC
NA	TRBJ2-2	TRBV2	TRBD2	CASSDGTSGKWELFF	TGTGCCAGCAGTGATGGGACTAGCGGGAAATGGGAGCTGTTTTTT
NA	TRBJ2-3	TRBV19	NA	CASSMAFLANGDTQYF	TGTGCCAGTAGTATGGCCTTTCTAGCGAATGGGGATACGCAGTATTTT
NA	TRBJ1-2	TRBV28	NA	CASSLTGYGYTF	TGTGCCAGCAGTCTCACAGGGTATGGCTACACCTTC
few	TRBJ1-5	TRBV28	TRBD1	CASREPGQGNHQPQHF	TGTGCCAGCAGAGAACCGGGACAGGGGAATCATCAGCCCCAGCATTTT
once	TRBJ2-7	TRBV6-7	TRBD2	CARTKSLAGGYALQSYEQYF	TGCGCTAGAACAAAGTCACTAGCGGGAGGTTATGCCCTTCAGTCCTACGAGCAGTACTTC
NA	TRBJ2-2	TRBV5-8	TRBD1	CASSLPGQGAGELFF	TGTGCCAGCAGCTTACCGGGACAGGGGGCCGGGGAGCTGTTTTTT
NA	TRBJ2-1	TRBV4-3	TRBD2	CASSQLGLAGNNEQFF	TGCGCCAGCAGCCAACTTGGACTAGCGGGGAACAATGAGCAGTTCTTC
NA	TRBJ1-6	TRBV5-6	TRBD1	CASSWPGQINSPLHF	TGTGCCAGCAGCTGGCCGGGACAGATAAATTCACCCCTCCACTTT